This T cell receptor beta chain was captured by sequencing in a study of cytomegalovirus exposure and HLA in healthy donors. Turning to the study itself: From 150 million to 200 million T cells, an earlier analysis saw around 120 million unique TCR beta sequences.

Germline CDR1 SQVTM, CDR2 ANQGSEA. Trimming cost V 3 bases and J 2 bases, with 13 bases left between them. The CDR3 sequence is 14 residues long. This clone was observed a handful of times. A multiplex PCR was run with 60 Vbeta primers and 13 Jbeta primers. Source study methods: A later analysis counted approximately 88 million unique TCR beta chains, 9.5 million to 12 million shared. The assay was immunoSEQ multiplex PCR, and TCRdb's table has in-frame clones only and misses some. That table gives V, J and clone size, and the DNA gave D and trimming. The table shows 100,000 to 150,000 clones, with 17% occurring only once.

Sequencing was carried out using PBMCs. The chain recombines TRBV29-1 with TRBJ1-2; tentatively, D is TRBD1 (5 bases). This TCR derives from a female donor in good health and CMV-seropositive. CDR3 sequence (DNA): TGCAGCGTTGACGCGCAGGGAAGGAACTATGGCTACACCTTC. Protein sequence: CSVDAQGRNYGYTF.